This T cell receptor beta chain was identified in a study of cytomegalovirus exposure and HLA in healthy donors. PCR amplification relied on 60 Vbeta primers (plus 13 Jbeta primers). Per the original methods: A later analysis tallied some 80 million unique TCR beta chains, 9 million to 12 million of them shared. Some clones are missing from TCRdb's copy, which holds only in-frame ones; the method was immunoSEQ multiplex PCR. The V and J calls and clone size were taken over from that table, and D and trimming were inferred from the DNA. The data show tens of thousands of clones, and the top ten clones hold 2.1%. The trim removed 0 bases at V and 7 bases at J, leaving 11 bases unmatched. The germline V gene encodes CDR1 SGHVS and CDR2 FNYEAQ. CDR3 length: 17 residues.

What was sequenced was PBMCs. V is TRBV7-6 and J is TRBJ2-5, with 10 bases that match TRBD2. The clonotype was recovered from a woman between 18 and 30 years old in good health and CMV-seronegative. Written as DNA, the CDR3 is TGTGCCAGCAGCTTAGCGGGGGATAGCGGGAGGCCCAGGACCCAGTACTTC. This sequence encodes CASSLAGDSGRPRTQYF.